The 15 T cell receptor beta chains listed next were all sequenced from one sample in a study of CD8+ T cells in alopecia areata. Treatment meaning: oral pan-JAK inhibitor, 5-10 mg twice daily. Sequencing templates came from extracted RNA that was reverse transcribed into cDNA. Using immunoSEQ multiplex PCR, the repertoire was profiled, and TCRdb retains in-frame clones only, with some absent. The table has around 190,000 clones, less than 65% seen once. Sample: CD4+ T cells sorted from blood, taken at week 24, from a patient treated with tofacitinib. The source is a human donor with alopecia areata.

This clone is a singleton in its sample. The V and J genes are TRBV29-1 and TRBJ2-7; D not resolved. Germline V gives CDR1 SQVTM, CDR2 ANQGSEA. The V and J ends lost 6 bases and 2 bases respectively, with 11 bases between them. The CDR3 runs 12 residues. CDR3 in amino acids: CSVQTETYEQYF. The CDR3 nucleotides read TGCAGCGTCCAAACAGAGACCTACGAGCAGTACTTC.

This clone showed up just a few times. The chain has TRBV19 and TRBJ1-4; 7 nucleotides match TRBD1. The CDR3 consists of 12 residues. Germline CDR1 is LNHDA and CDR2 is SQIVND (reference sequence). The ends lost 3 bases at V and 14 bases at J; junction bases unmatched: 6. CDR3 in DNA: TGTGCCAGTAGTATGAGACAGGGCTGGCTGTTTTTT. Translating gives CASSMRQGWLFF. Variable domain in full (rest from reference TRBV19 and TRBJ1-4): DGGITQSPKYLFRKEGQNVTLSCEQNLNHDAMYWYRQDPGQGLRLIYYSQIVNDFQKGDIAEGYSVSREKKESFPLTVTSAQKNPTAFYLCASSMRQGWLFFGSGTQLSVL.

The V gene is TRBV29-1, the J gene TRBJ2-2; 7 bases are a match to TRBD2. Germline V gene sequence: CDR1 SQVTM, CDR2 ANQGSEA. Losses at the gene ends were 5 bases for V and 3 bases for J; bases not matched to a gene: 15. The CDR3 runs 17 residues. In DNA, the CDR3 is TGCAGCGTTATTGGAAAGGGGTTAGCGGGCCACACCGGGGAGCTGTTTTTT. Amino acid sequence: CSVIGKGLAGHTGELFF.

Only one count was recorded for this clone. The chain has TRBV29-1 and TRBJ1-2; the match to TRBD1 covers 7 bases. This CDR3 region has 11 residues. Trimming took 0 bases from V and 14 from J; bases not matched to a gene: 6. CDR1 and CDR2 (germline): SQVTM, ANQGSEA. CDR3 DNA: TGCAGCGTTGAAGAGGACAGGAAATGGACCTTC. Translated, it gives CSVEEDRKWTF.

This clone was observed a single time. The gene calls are TRBV27 and TRBJ2-5; perhaps TRBD2 as D (5 bases). This CDR3 is built from 17 residues. Germline V CDR1 and CDR2: MNHEY, SMNVEV (reference sequence). Trimming cost V 3 bases and J 5 bases, with 22 bases left between them. In DNA form, the CDR3 reads TGTGCCAGCAGTTTCCTTGACGGAGGCTTGTGGATGGAGACCCAGTACTTC. Translation: CASSFLDGGLWMETQYF.

This chain links TRBV9 with TRBJ2-2; D is unclear. The germline V gene encodes CDR1 SGDLS and CDR2 YYNGEE. The CDR3 contains 14 residues. Trimming shortened V by 1 base and J by 1 base, and 5 bases separated the two germline ends. For the CDR3, the DNA is TGTGCCAGCAGCGTATACGGGAACACCGGGGAGCTGTTTTTT. It codes for CASSVYGNTGELFF.

The gene calls are TRBV7-2 and TRBJ2-6, with TRBD2 matching over 7 bases. The CDR3 has 15 amino acids. The junction had 1 base not matched to a gene; V was cut back by 3 bases and J by 2 bases. Per the germline V gene, CDR1 is SGHTA and CDR2 is FQGNSA. CDR3 in DNA: TGTGCCAGCAGCTTGGCGGGAGCTGGGGCCAACGTCCTGACTTTC. Its protein is CASSLAGAGANVLTF.

The chain combines TRBV11-3 with TRBJ1-6; TRBD1 agrees at 9 bases. V was clipped by 5 bases and J by 5 bases; unmatched bases: 7. This CDR3 spans 16 amino acids. Germline assignment: CDR1 SGHNT and CDR2 YENEEA. CDR3 DNA sequence: TGTGCCAGCAGCCCCAATACAGGGGGCCATAATTCACCCCTCCACTTT. Its protein product is CASSPNTGGHNSPLHF.

V and J are TRBV28 and TRBJ1-2; D is unresolved. Germline V gives CDR1 MDHEN, CDR2 SYDVKM. This CDR3 contains 14 residues. V was clipped by 3 bases and J by 1 base, with 9 bases between them. CDR3 region: CASSFGSDNYGYTF. DNA for the CDR3: TGTGCCAGCAGTTTCGGGAGTGATAACTATGGCTACACCTTC.

The CDR3 reads CSVGLIAGRGEQFF. The CDR3 DNA sequence: TGCAGCGTTGGGCTCATAGCGGGGAGGGGTGAGCAGTTCTTC. The rearrangement links TRBV29-1 to TRBJ2-1, with TRBD2 matching over 8 bases. After removal of 4 bases from V and 9 bases from J, the junction contained 11 bases not matched to a gene. This CDR3 has 14 amino acids. CDR1 is SQVTM and CDR2 is ANQGSEA in the germline V gene.

The sample holds one count of this clone. This sequence joins TRBV25-1 and TRBJ2-7; D gene unclear. With 1 base removed from V and 3 bases from J, the gap between germline ends came to 4 bases. The germline gives CDR1 MGHDK, CDR2 SYGVNS. The CDR3 runs to 12 residues. This CDR3 reads CASSESDYEQYF. As DNA, the CDR3 is TGTGCCAGCAGTGAATCCGACTACGAGCAGTACTTC.

This chain joins TRBV6-1 and TRBJ2-7; D may match TRBD1 or TRBD2 (5 bases each). V was cut by 6 bases and J by 1 base, with 13 bases left in between. The CDR3 is made up of 14 amino acids. CDR1 and CDR2 from the germline V gene are MNHNS and SASEGT. The CDR3 loop is CASRKGTSSYEQYF. The CDR3 DNA reads TGTGCCAGCAGGAAAGGGACGTCGTCCTACGAGCAGTACTTC.

This rearrangement joins TRBV11-2 to TRBJ2-6; D is unresolved. CDR3 size: 16 residues. Germline CDR1 SGHAT, CDR2 FQNNGV. V was pared by 3 bases and J by 6 bases, with 15 bases between. In DNA form, the CDR3 reads TGTGCCAGCAGCTTCGGCGGTGGTTTTGCGGCCAACGTCCTGACTTTC. It codes for CASSFGGGFAANVLTF.

This clone was seen once. This sequence joins TRBV29-1 and TRBJ1-5; D possibly corresponds to TRBD1 (6 bases). The CDR3 runs 14 residues. Looked up from germline, CDR1 is SQVTM and CDR2 is ANQGSEA. Deletions cut 5 bases from V and 5 bases from J, with 16 bases between. The CDR3 here is CSVKTGTSDQPQHF. The CDR3 DNA reads as TGCAGCGTTAAAACCGGGACATCCGATCAGCCCCAGCATTTT.

The chain is built from TRBV30 and TRBJ1-4, with a possible D match to TRBD1 (5 bases). CDR1 and CDR2 from the germline V gene are GTSNPN and SVGIG (reference sequence). Trimming shortened V by 1 base and J by 0 bases, and 12 bases separated the two germline ends. The CDR3 spans 16 residues. CDR3 coding DNA: TGTGCCTGGAGTGATCAGGGCCGGACAACTAATGAAAAACTGTTTTTT. This translates into CAWSDQGRTTNEKLFF.